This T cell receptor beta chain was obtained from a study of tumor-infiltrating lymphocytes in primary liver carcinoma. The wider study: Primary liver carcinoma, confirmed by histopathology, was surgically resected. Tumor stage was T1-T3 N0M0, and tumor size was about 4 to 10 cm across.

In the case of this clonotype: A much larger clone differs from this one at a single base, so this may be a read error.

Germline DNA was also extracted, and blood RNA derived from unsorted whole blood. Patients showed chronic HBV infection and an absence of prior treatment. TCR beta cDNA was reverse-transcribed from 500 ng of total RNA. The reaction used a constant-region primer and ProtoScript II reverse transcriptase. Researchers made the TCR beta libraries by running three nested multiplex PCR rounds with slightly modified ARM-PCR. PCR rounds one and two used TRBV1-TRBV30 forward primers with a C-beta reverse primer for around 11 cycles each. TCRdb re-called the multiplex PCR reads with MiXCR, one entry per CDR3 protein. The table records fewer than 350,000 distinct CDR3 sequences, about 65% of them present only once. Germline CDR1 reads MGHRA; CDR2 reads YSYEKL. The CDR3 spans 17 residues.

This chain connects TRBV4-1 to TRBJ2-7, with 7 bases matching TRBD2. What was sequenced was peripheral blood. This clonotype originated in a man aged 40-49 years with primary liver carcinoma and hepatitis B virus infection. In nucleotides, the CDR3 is TGCGCCAACAGCCAAGCAGGGCCTAGCGGTCTCTCCTACGAGCAGTACTTC. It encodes CANSQAGPSGLSYEQYF.